Given below is one T cell receptor beta chain in context. What it binds is not known. The data stem from a study of T cell repertoires in cytomegalovirus infection. Study results and limitations: CMV-specific TCR beta clonotypes restricted by HLA-C dominated the ex vivo response.

TCRdb re-called the reads with MiXCR, one entry per CDR3 protein. The sample comprises under 200,000 distinct CDR3 sequences, 17% of which are singletons, and approximately 18% rests with the top ten. This CDR3 has 19 amino acids. CDR1 and CDR2 (germline): SGHDN, FVKESK. V lost 10 bases, J lost 0 bases, and 28 bases lay in between. The specimen sequenced was CD8+ T cells from PBMCs. V usage is TRBV14 and J usage is TRBJ2-1, with D perhaps matching TRBD2 (7 bases). This sequence was found in a human donor in good health (CMV status not recorded). Some clones in this sample may be carry-over from other donors' samples. CDR3 nucleotide sequence: TGTGCCACCAAAGAATGGGGGGGGGCCCCATTACGCTCCTACAATGAGCAGTTCTTC. Encoded protein: CATKEWGGAPLRSYNEQFF.